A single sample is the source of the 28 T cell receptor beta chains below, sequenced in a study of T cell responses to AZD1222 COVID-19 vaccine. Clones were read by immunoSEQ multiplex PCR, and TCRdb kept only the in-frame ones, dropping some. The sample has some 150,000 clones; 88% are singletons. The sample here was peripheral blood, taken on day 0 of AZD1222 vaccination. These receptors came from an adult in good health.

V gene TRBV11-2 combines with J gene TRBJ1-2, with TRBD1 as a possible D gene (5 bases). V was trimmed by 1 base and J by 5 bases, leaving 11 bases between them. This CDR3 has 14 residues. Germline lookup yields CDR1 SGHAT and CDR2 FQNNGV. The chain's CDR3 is CASSLAGREYGYTF. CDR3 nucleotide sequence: TGTGCCAGCAGCTTAGCAGGGCGGGAGTATGGCTACACCTTC.

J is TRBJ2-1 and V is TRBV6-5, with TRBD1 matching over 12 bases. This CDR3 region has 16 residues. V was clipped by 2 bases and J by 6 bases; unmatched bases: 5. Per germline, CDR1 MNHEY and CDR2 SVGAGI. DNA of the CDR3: TGTGCCAGCAGTTACCGGGACAGGGGGCCGGTCAATGAGCAGTTCTTC. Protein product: CASSYRDRGPVNEQFF.

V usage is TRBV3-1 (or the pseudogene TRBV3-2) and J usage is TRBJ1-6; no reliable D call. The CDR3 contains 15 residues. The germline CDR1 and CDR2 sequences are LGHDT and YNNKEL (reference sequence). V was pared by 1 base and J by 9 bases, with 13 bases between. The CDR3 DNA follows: TGTGCCAGCAGCCAAGTGAGGGAGGGCGGTTCACCCCTCCACTTT. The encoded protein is CASSQVREGGSPLHF.

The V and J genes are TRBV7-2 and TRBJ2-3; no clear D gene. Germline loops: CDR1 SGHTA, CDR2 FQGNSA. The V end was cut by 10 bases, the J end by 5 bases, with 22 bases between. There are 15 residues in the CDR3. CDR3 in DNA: TGTGCCACCAGTCTAATGGGCCTAAAGGGAGATACGCAGTATTTT. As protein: CATSLMGLKGDTQYF.

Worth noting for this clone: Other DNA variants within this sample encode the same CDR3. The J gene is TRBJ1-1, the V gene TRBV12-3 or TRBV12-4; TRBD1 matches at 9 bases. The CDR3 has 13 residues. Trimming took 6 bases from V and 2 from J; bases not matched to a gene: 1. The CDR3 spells CASRDRGNTEAFF. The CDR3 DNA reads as TGTGCCAGCAGGGACAGGGGTAACACTGAAGCTTTCTTT.

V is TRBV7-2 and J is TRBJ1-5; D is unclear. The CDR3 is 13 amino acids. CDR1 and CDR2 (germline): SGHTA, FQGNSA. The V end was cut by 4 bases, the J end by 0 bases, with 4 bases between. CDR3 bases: TGTGCCAGCAGCTACCATAGCAATCAGCCCCAGCATTTT. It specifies CASSYHSNQPQHF.

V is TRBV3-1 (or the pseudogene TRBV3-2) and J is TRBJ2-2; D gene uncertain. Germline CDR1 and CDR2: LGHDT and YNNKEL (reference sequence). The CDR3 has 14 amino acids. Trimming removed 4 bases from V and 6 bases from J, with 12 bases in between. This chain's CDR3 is CASSLSEGSGELFF. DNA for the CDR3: TGTGCCAGCAGCCTATCAGAAGGGTCCGGGGAGCTGTTTTTT.

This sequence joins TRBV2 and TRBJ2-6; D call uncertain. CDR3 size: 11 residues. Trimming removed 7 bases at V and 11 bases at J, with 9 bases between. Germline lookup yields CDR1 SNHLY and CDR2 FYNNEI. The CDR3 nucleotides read TGTGCCAGCACCCCCGCGTACGTCCTGACTTTC. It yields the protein CASTPAYVLTF.

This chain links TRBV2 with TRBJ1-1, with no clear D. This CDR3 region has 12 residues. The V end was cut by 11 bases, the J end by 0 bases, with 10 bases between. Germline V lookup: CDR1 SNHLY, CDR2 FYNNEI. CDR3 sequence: CAGGRLNTEAFF. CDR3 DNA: TGTGCCGGAGGACGGTTGAACACTGAAGCTTTCTTT.

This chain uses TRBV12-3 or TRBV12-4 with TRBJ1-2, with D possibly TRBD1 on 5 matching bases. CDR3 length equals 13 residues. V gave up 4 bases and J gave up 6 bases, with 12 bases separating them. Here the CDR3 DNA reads TGTGCCAGCAGTTACGGGGGACTCAATGGCTACACCTTC. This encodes CASSYGGLNGYTF.

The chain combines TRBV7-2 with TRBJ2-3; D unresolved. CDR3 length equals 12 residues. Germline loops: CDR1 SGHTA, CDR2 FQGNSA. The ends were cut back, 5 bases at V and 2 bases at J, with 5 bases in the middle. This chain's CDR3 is CASSPYTDTQYF. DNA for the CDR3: TGTGCCAGCAGCCCGTACACAGATACGCAGTATTTT. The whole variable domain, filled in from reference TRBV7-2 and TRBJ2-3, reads GAGVSQSPSNKVTEKGKDVELRCDPISGHTALYWYRQSLGQGLEFLIYFQGNSAPDKSGLPSDRFSAERTGGSVSTLTIQRTQQEDSAVYLCASSPYTDTQYFGPGTRLTVL.

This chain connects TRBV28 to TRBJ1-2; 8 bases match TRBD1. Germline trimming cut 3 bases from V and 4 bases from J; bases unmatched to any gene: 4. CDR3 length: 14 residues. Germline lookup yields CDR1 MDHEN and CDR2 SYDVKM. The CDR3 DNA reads TGTGCCAGCAGTTTGGGGGGACAGGCCTATGGCTACACCTTC. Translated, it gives CASSLGGQAYGYTF.

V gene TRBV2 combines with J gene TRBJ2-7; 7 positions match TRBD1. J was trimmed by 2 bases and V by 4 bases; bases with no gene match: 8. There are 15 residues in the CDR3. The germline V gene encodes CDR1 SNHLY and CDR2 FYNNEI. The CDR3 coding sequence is TGTGCCAGCAGTGTGGACAGGTATAAGGCCTACGAGCAGTACTTC. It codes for CASSVDRYKAYEQYF.

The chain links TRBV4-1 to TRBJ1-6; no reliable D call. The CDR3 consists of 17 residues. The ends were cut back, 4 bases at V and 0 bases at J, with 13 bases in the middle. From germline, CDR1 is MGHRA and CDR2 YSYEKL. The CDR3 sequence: CASSPGRAVSYNSPLHF. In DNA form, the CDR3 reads TGCGCCAGCAGCCCGGGGAGGGCGGTCTCCTATAATTCACCCCTCCACTTT.

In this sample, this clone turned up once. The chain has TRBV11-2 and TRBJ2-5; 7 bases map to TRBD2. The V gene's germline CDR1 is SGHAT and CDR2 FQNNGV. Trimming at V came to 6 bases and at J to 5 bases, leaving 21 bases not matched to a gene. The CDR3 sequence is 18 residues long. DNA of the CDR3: TGTGCCAGCAGTCGACACCCTAGACGGGGGGACCACTCGGAGACCCAGTACTTC. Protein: CASSRHPRRGDHSETQYF. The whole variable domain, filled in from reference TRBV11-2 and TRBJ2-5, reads EAGVAQSPRYKIIEKRQSVAFWCNPISGHATLYWYQQILGQGPKLLIQFQNNGVVDDSQLPKDRFSAERLKGVDSTLKIQPAKLEDSAVYLCASSRHPRRGDHSETQYFGPGTRLLVL.

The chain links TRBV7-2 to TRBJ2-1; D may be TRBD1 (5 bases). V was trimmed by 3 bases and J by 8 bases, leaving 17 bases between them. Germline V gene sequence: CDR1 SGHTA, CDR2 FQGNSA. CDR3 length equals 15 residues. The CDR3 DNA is TGTGCCAGCAGCTTGGGGCAGGGAAGGTTCGATGAGCAGTTCTTC. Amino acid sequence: CASSLGQGRFDEQFF.

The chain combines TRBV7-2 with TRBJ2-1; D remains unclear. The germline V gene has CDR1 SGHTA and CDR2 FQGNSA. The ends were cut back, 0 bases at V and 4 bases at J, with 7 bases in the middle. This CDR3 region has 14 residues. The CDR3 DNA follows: TGTGCCAGCAGCTTAGCGGCCCGGTACAATGAGCAGTTCTTC. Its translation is CASSLAARYNEQFF. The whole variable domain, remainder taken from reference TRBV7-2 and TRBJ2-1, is GAGVSQSPSNKVTEKGKDVELRCDPISGHTALYWYRQSLGQGLEFLIYFQGNSAPDKSGLPSDRFSAERTGGSVSTLTIQRTQQEDSAVYLCASSLAARYNEQFFGPGTRLTVL.

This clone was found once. The DNA for the CDR3 is TGTGCCAGCAGTAGTCTAGTCGGGACCGGGGAGCTGTTTTTT. Its translation: CASSSLVGTGELFF. This chain uses TRBV7-2 with TRBJ2-2; D not resolved. The CDR3 has 14 residues. The germline V and J ends were trimmed by 6 bases and 5 bases, with 13 bases remaining between them. Looked up from germline, CDR1 is SGHTA and CDR2 is FQGNSA.

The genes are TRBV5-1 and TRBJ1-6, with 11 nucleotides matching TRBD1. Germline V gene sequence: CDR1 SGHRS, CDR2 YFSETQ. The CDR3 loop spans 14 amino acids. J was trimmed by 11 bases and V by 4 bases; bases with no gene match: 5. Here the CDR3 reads CASSPGQGGTPLHF. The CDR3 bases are TGCGCCAGCAGCCCGGGACAGGGGGGGACACCCCTCCACTTT. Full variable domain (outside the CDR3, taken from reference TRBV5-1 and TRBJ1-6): KAGVTQTPRYLIKTRGQQVTLSCSPISGHRSVSWYQQTPGQGLQFLFEYFSETQRNKGNFPGRFSGRQFSNSRSEMNVSTLELGDSALYLCASSPGQGGTPLHFGNGTRLTVT.

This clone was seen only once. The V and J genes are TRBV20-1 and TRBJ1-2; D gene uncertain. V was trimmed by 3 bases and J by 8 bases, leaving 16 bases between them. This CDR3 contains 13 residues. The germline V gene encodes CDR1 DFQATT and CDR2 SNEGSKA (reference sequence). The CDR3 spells CSASGDSSAGYTF. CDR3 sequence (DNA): TGCAGTGCTAGTGGGGATAGCTCAGCAGGCTACACCTTC.

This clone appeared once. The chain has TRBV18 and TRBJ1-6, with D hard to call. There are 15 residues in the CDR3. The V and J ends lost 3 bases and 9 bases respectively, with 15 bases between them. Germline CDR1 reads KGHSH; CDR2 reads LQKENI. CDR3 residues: CASSPSQAGGSPLHF. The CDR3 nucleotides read TGTGCCAGCTCACCCTCTCAGGCCGGAGGTTCACCCCTCCACTTT.

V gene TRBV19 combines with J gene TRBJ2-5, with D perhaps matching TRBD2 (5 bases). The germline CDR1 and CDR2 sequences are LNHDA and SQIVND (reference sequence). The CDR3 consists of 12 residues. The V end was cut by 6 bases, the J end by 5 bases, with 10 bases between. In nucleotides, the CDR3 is TGTGCCAGTAGGCAGTCGGGGGAGACCCAGTACTTC. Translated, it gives CASRQSGETQYF.

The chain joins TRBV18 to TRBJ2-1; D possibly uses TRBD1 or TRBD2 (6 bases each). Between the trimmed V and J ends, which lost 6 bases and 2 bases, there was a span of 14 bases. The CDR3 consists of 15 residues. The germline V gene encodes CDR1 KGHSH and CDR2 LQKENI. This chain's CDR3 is CASSRNGGPYNEQFF. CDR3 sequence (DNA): TGTGCCAGCTCTCGAAACGGGGGCCCCTACAATGAGCAGTTCTTC.

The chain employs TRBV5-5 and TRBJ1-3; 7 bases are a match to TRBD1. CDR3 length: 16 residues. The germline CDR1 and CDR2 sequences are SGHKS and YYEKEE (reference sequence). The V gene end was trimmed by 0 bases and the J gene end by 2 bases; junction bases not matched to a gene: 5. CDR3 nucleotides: TGTGCCAGCAGCTTGGATCCCGGGACAGCTGGAAACACCATATATTTT. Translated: CASSLDPGTAGNTIYF.

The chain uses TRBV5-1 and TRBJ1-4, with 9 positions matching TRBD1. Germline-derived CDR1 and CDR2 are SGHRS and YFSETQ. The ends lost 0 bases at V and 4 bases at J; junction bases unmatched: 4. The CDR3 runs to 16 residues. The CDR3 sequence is CASSLAPTGGNEKLFF. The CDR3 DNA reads TGCGCCAGCAGCTTGGCCCCGACAGGGGGTAATGAAAAACTGTTTTTT.

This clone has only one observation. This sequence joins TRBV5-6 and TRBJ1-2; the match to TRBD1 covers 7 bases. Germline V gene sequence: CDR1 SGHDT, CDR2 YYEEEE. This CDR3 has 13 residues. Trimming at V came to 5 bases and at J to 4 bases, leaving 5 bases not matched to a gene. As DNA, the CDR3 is TGTGCCAGCAGTCCCACAGGGGTCTATGGCTACACCTTC. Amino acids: CASSPTGVYGYTF.

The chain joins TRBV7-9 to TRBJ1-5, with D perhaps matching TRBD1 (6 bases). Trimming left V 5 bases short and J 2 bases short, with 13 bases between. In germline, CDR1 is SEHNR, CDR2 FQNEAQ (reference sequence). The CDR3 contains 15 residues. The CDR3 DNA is TGTGCCAGCAGCCGGACAGCTTCGGGCAATCAGCCCCAGCATTTT. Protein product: CASSRTASGNQPQHF.

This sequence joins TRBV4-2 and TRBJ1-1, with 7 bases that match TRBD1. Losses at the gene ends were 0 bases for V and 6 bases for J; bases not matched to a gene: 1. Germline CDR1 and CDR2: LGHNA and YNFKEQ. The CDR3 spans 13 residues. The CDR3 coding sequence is TGTGCCAGCAGCCAAGAGGACAGGCCTGAAGCTTTCTTT. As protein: CASSQEDRPEAFF.